The sequence of this TCR beta chain was determined in a study of identical twins (dated by TCRdb to the mid-2010s). In terms of the full investigation: The study deep-sequenced TCR alpha and beta repertoires from monozygotic twins, unrelated adults of various ages and cord blood to test whether fetal clonotypes persist. Replicate twin experiments were performed at different times using different library preparation protocols to rule out contamination. What the research found in general, with its limitations: A weaker excess of twin sharing was found in beta out-of-frame sequences because the signal-to-noise ratio was lowered by fewer shared sequences. Because the same donors could not be followed over many years, the conclusions depended on cross-sectional statistical analysis. Fewer insertions were carried by abundant cord blood beta clonotypes, a similar but weaker trend appeared in young adult naive repertoires, and no such trend appeared in memory repertoires. In monozygotic twins, out-of-frame TCR alpha sharing was systematically underestimated by recombination models, although the models agreed with sharing between unrelated individuals. Compared with coincidental sharing between unrelated individuals, an excess of low generation-probability sequences was observed among out-of-frame TCR alpha sequences shared between twins. Zero-insertion analyses could be partly confounded by invariant T cells such as MAIT and iNKT, though diverse VJ usage argued against such confounding for most clonotypes.

V and J lose 6 bases and 0 bases, and a span of 8 bases separates them. The CDR3 runs 13 residues from the cysteine to the phenylalanine. The only DNA kept is the CDR3, 39 bases in frame from the first base. CDR1 and CDR2 were assigned from the germline V gene as SGHAT and FQNNGV. The sample holds many counts of this clonotype. Its antigen specificity is not known. Base quality data are lacking; no much larger clone is found one base away. All donors were healthy Caucasians. Three pairs of female monozygotic twins, all aged about 18 to 29 years, were included in the twin cohort. Peripheral blood mononuclear cells were the source from which RNA for the TCR libraries was isolated. The method behind the library was 5' RACE. The sample was run on an Illumina HiSeq 2000. A universal primer binding site was introduced by template switching, and a unique molecular identifier was present in the final cDNA, enabling accurate counting of TCR cDNA molecules. Specific primers in the conserved constant-segment region were used to synthesize first-strand cDNA for TCR alpha and beta chains. To control for contamination, every cDNA library was double barcoded, receiving both a SMART-Mk sample barcode and Illumina barcodes. TruSeq adapter sequences, together with Illumina sample barcodes, were added in two successive PCR steps. TCR alpha and beta cDNA libraries were sequenced on the Illumina HiSeq platform with custom primers. In the original analysis: MiGEC was used to process raw reads and extract unique molecular identifiers, and MiXCR was used to find CDR3 positions. Recombination models were inferred per individual with the repgenHMM and IGoR tools using an EM algorithm. The tcR package in R was used for shared clonotype analysis, with sharing normalized by the product of cloneset sizes. Out-of-frame nonproductive sequences were analyzed to study raw recombination free of thymic and clonal selection effects. The public reads were quality trimmed at Q25 with fastp and then assembled into clones with MiXCR by TCRdb, keeping productive beta chains. Here each entry gathers all rows of one CDR3 protein and keeps the most common genes and DNA. TCRdb, not the authors, supplied the V and J calls. This sample is represented by about 730,000 distinct CDR3 sequences; around 20% of them were singletons. The ten largest clones add up to around 4.5% of the sample.

Another study also made use of these data, one on T cells expressing NK-cell markers. In that second paper, the authors write: TCR beta-chain repertoires were profiled in sorted CD3+CD56+NKG2C+, CD3+CD56+NKG2C- and CD3+CD56-NKG2C+ T-cell subsets from roughly eight donors. Seven of the eight sequenced donors were HCMV-seropositive and one was HCMV-seronegative. In several experiments an anti-gammadeltaTCR antibody was added to restrict sorting to alphabetaTCR-expressing T cells. In about six donors, the dominant CD3+CD56+NKG2C+ clonotypes were found to rank among the top 10 CD8+ clonotypes and to make up 1.0-7.0% of CD8+ T cells. Those dominant clonotypes were again the most abundant among CD3+CD56-NKG2C+ cells in a few donors, at about 25-65%. It remained unclear whether the expanded NKG2C-expressing T cell clones were specific for HCMV antigens. Randomly selected healthy volunteers, three men and five women, were used as the eight sequenced donors. A commercial ELISA kit detecting HCMV-specific IgG in serum was used to determine HCMV serostatus. Bulk peripheral blood T-cell repertoires were additionally sequenced from unsorted PBMC for six donors. MIGEC handled demultiplexing of the reads and grouping by UMI, while MiTCR was used to assemble and quantify clonotypes. To remove erroneous sequences, TCR cDNA sequences were retained only when supported by two or more reads. Downstream repertoire analysis used the tcR package, and clonotypes were matched across fractions by CDR3 nucleotide sequence plus V segment. VDJmatch was used to annotate antigen specificity against VDJdb, with one amino acid substitution allowed in CDR3.

The rearrangement combines TRBV11-2 with TRBJ1-1, with no confident D gene call. The TCR originated in a woman younger than 30 in good health. The sample was PBMCs. The nucleotide sequence reads TGTGCCAGCAGTGTAGTATTGAACACTGAAGCTTTCTTT. Its protein product is CASSVVLNTEAFF. The full variable domain, completed from the reference TRBV11-2 and TRBJ1-1 proteins outside the CDR3, reads EAGVAQSPRYKIIEKRQSVAFWCNPISGHATLYWYQQILGQGPKLLIQFQNNGVVDDSQLPKDRFSAERLKGVDSTLKIQPAKLEDSAVYLCASSVVLNTEAFFGQGTRLTVV.